This T cell receptor (beta chain) stems from a study of identical twins. The study, taken as a whole, reports: Recombination models fit unrelated individuals' TCR alpha sharing but underestimated twins'. Fewer insertions were carried by abundant cord blood beta clonotypes, but none was seen in memory repertoires. For out-of-frame beta sequences, excess twin sharing was weaker.

TCRdb itself ran the 5' RACE reads through MiXCR, one entry per CDR3 protein. The profile covers fewer than 550,000 distinct CDR3 sequences, with around 15% appearing a single time and roughly 0.43% taken by the ten largest. The CDR3 runs to 16 residues. Germline CDR1 reads SGHDT; CDR2 reads YYEEEE. Trimming removed 4 bases from V and 8 bases from J; junction bases left unmatched: 12. Points on this clonotype: Its antigen remains unidentified.

These data also formed part of another study, on yellow fever vaccine responses in identical twins. That report notes: In identical twins, vaccine T cell responses appeared partly shared and partly individual.

The origin of this receptor is a woman in her late teens or twenties in good health. The chain carries TRBV5-6 and TRBJ2-3, with 11 bases lining up with TRBD1. Sequencing was done on a sample of CD4+ T cells sorted from blood. The CDR3 sequence is CASSVDRGRMGGTQYF. The CDR3 DNA is TGTGCCAGCAGCGTGGACAGGGGGCGCATGGGGGGTACGCAGTATTTT.